This entry lists 27 T cell receptor beta chains sequenced from one sample in a study of blood T cells in healthy people across ages. Combining a sample-barcoded 5' primer with a J-beta primer mix, a second PCR ran for roughly 6 to 12 cycles. TCRdb re-derived calls from the 5' RACE reads in MiXCR, one entry per CDR3 protein. The sample holds hundreds of thousands of distinct CDR3 sequences, over 20% seen once. The sample consisted of blood. These TCRs come from a man between 65 and 85 years old in good health.

The rearrangement uses TRBV21-1 and TRBJ2-5; the D call TRBD1 from the table was never checked on the DNA. TRBV21-1 is deemed a pseudogene. The CDR3 spans 16 residues. In nucleotides, the CDR3 is TGTGCCAGCAGCAAAGGTGGGGTATACAGGGAAGAGACCCAGTACTTC. It codes for CASSKGGVYREETQYF.

The chain links TRBV5-1 to TRBJ1-2, with TRBD1 identical over 10 bases. The CDR3 length is 15 residues. The trim removed 3 bases at V and 5 bases at J, leaving 7 bases unmatched. Germline V gene data show CDR1 as SGHRS and CDR2 as YFSETQ. CDR3 sequence: CASSSGQGDLYGYTF. As DNA, the CDR3 is TGCGCCAGCAGCTCAGGACAGGGGGACCTATATGGCTACACCTTC.

This clonotype has just a few counts. Because it lacks the conserved phenylalanine or tryptophan at the end, this CDR3 is likely a read error. The chain recombines TRBV12-3 or TRBV12-4 with TRBJ1-4, with 9 bases that match TRBD1. The J segment lost 8 bases and the V segment lost 7 bases, leaving 8 bases of the junction unmatched. The CDR3 sequence is 14 residues long. The CDR3 protein is CASTSTGGGEKLFL. CDR3 nucleotides: TGTGCCAGCACCTCGACAGGGGGAGGAGAAAAACTGTTTCTT.

This clonotype was seen a handful of times. The chain uses TRBV6-2 or TRBV6-3 and TRBJ2-1; TRBD1 matches at 9 bases. Germline V lookup: CDR1 MNHEY, CDR2 SVGEGT. J was trimmed by 3 bases and V by 4 bases; bases with no gene match: 7. The CDR3 runs to 16 residues. DNA of the CDR3: TGTGCCAGCAGTTTAGACCCGGGACAGGGCTACAATGAGCAGTTCTTC. This sequence encodes CASSLDPGQGYNEQFF.

This clonotype was picked up many times. The CDR3 loop reads CASSQLAGAWNEQYF. The CDR3 DNA follows: TGTGCCAGCAGCCAACTAGCGGGAGCCTGGAACGAGCAGTACTTC. The chain employs TRBV3-1 and TRBJ2-7, with TRBD2 matching over 10 bases. Looked up from germline, CDR1 is LGHDT and CDR2 is YNNKEL (reference sequence). The trim removed 2 bases at V and 5 bases at J, leaving 6 bases unmatched. The CDR3 spans 15 residues.

This clonotype was picked up a small number of times. The V and J genes are TRBV3-1 and TRBJ2-1; D is unresolved. This CDR3 has 13 residues. V was pared by 4 bases and J by 5 bases, with 9 bases between. Per germline, CDR1 LGHDT and CDR2 YNNKEL (reference sequence). The DNA of the CDR3 is TGTGCCAGCAGCCTGGCCAGCAACAATGAGCAGTTCTTC. Translated, it gives CASSLASNNEQFF.

This chain connects TRBV6-5 to TRBJ2-1; possible D gene TRBD2, 6 bases. The V and J ends lost 4 bases and 16 bases respectively, with 14 bases between them. The CDR3 runs to 11 residues. Germline assignment: CDR1 MNHEY and CDR2 SVGAGI. The CDR3: CASSSGASRFF. CDR3 in DNA: TGTGCCAGCAGTTCGGGAGCCTCCCGATTCTTC.

The chain recombines TRBV29-1 with TRBJ2-5, with D possibly matching TRBD2 (7 bases). The germline V gene encodes CDR1 SQVTM and CDR2 ANQGSEA. The V gene lost 3 bases and the J gene lost 5 bases, with 13 bases spanning the gap. The CDR3 has 13 amino acids. CDR3 sequence: CSVDTGGRETQYF. CDR3 bases: TGCAGCGTTGATACGGGGGGCAGGGAGACCCAGTACTTC.

This clonotype came up many times. CDR3 sequence reads: CASSFMTGAGANVLTF. The CDR3 nucleotides read TGTGCCAGCAGCTTTATGACAGGGGCTGGGGCCAACGTCCTGACTTTC. The chain employs TRBV7-9 and TRBJ2-6; 8 bases fit TRBD1. J lost 2 bases, V lost 3 bases, and 3 bases had no gene match. In germline, CDR1 is SEHNR, CDR2 FQNEAQ (reference sequence). The CDR3 is made up of 16 amino acids.

The chain couples TRBV5-5 to TRBJ2-7, with TRBD2 matching over 11 bases. The CDR3 covers 15 residues. Per the germline V gene, CDR1 is SGHKS and CDR2 is YYEKEE (reference sequence). V was clipped by 0 bases and J by 4 bases; unmatched bases: 3. The CDR3, as DNA: TGTGCCAGCAGCTTGGTAGCGGGAGGGGTTTACGAGCAGTACTTC. It encodes CASSLVAGGVYEQYF. The full variable domain, with the rest looked up from reference TRBV5-5 and TRBJ2-7, is DAGVTQSPTHLIKTRGQQVTLRCSPISGHKSVSWYQQVLGQGPQFIFQYYEKEERGRGNFPDRFSARQFPNYSSELNVNALLLGDSALYLCASSLVAGGVYEQYFGPGTRLTVT.

The chain joins TRBV20-1 to TRBJ2-7; D may match TRBD1 or TRBD2 (6 bases each). The CDR3 extends over 15 amino acids. Trimming removed 3 bases at V and 2 bases at J, with 17 bases between. Per germline, CDR1 DFQATT and CDR2 SNEGSKA (reference sequence). CDR3: CSARGGRARAYEQYF. The CDR3 DNA reads TGCAGTGCTAGGGGGGGCAGGGCTAGGGCCTACGAGCAGTACTTC.

The gene calls are TRBV6-5 and TRBJ2-1; TRBD1 agrees at 7 bases. The germline gives CDR1 MNHEY, CDR2 SVGAGI. Unmatched junction bases numbered 4, after V lost 5 bases and J lost 3 bases. The CDR3 is 14 amino acids. This CDR3 is CASSQGENYNEQFF. The DNA for the CDR3 is TGTGCCAGCAGTCAGGGGGAAAACTACAATGAGCAGTTCTTC.

This clonotype has more than one count but fewer than ten. This chain's CDR3 is CAISDSQSRTGAYEQYF. CDR3 bases: TGTGCCATCAGTGATTCCCAATCTCGGACAGGAGCCTACGAGCAGTACTTC. The chain links TRBV10-3 to TRBJ2-7; 7 nucleotides agree with TRBD1. V shed 3 bases and J 2 bases; nucleotides not matched to a gene: 13. This CDR3 region has 17 residues. Germline-derived CDR1 and CDR2 are ENHRY and SYGVKD.

This clonotype was counted many times. This chain uses TRBV4-3 with TRBJ2-3; 7 positions agree with TRBD2. Germline trimming cut 1 base from V and 0 bases from J; bases unmatched to any gene: 19. Germline loops: CDR1 LGHNA, CDR2 YSLEER. CDR3 length equals 21 residues. CDR3: CASSQAGTMASGVPSTDTQYF. In nucleotides, the CDR3 is TGCGCCAGCAGCCAAGCTGGGACTATGGCTAGCGGAGTCCCCAGCACAGATACGCAGTATTTT.

This clonotype came up a few times. This chain uses TRBV12-3 or TRBV12-4 with TRBJ2-1, with D possibly matching TRBD1 (5 bases). The germline V and J ends were trimmed by 5 bases and 7 bases, with 9 bases remaining between them. The CDR3 covers 12 residues. DNA for the CDR3: TGTGCCAGCAGTACAGGCTGGAATGAGCAGTTCTTC. Translated: CASSTGWNEQFF.

This clonotype was counted between two and nine times. This chain uses TRBV5-1 with TRBJ1-4; no reliable D call. This CDR3 is 18 amino acids long. The germline CDR1 and CDR2 sequences are SGHRS and YFSETQ. The ends were cut back, 0 bases at V and 7 bases at J, with 22 bases in the middle. DNA for the CDR3: TGCGCCAGCAGCTTGGCTAACAGTAACCGGCCCCGTGCTGAAAAACTGTTTTTT. This sequence encodes CASSLANSNRPRAEKLFF.

The chain combines TRBV5-1 with TRBJ2-5; the D gene is possibly TRBD1 (5 bases). Trimming took 0 bases from V and 5 from J, leaving 23 bases between them. The CDR3 runs to 18 residues. Germline CDR1 reads SGHRS; CDR2 reads YFSETQ. CDR3 coding DNA: TGCGCCAGCAGCTTGGATAGGACCCTTTTAGGGGCAGGGGAGACCCAGTACTTC. It codes for CASSLDRTLLGAGETQYF.

This clonotype has just a few counts. In DNA, the CDR3 is TGCAGTGCTAGAGAGGTGAAAGCGTACCAAGAGACCCAGTACTTC. Amino acids: CSAREVKAYQETQYF. The chain links TRBV20-1 to TRBJ2-5; D ambiguous. Trimming removed 0 bases from V and 0 bases from J, with 11 bases in between. Looked up from germline, CDR1 is DFQATT and CDR2 is SNEGSKA (reference sequence). The length of the CDR3 is 15 residues.

As regards this clonotype: One end of the junction does not line up with germline, which may come from a read error. The rearrangement links TRBV2 to TRBJ2-2; D is unresolved. This CDR3 comprises 11 residues. In germline, CDR1 is SNHLY, CDR2 FYNNEI. Here the CDR3 reads CAGSVGGELFF. CDR3 coding DNA: TGTGCCGGCAGCGTGGGCGGGGAGCTGTTTTTT.

V usage is TRBV4-3 and J usage is TRBJ2-6; perhaps TRBD2 as D (5 bases). Germline V gene data show CDR1 as LGHNA and CDR2 as YSLEER. V was shortened by 0 bases and J by 4 bases, with 13 bases between the two germline ends. This CDR3 has 17 amino acids. CDR3 sequence: CASSQERTSWGANVLTF. DNA for the CDR3: TGCGCCAGCAGCCAAGAGCGGACTTCGTGGGGGGCCAACGTCCTGACTTTC.

This clonotype has more than one count but fewer than ten. This clone may be a read error of a much larger clone one base away. The J gene is TRBJ1-2, the V gene TRBV9, with a possible D match to TRBD1 (5 bases). This CDR3 region has 15 residues. Per the germline V gene, CDR1 is SGDLS and CDR2 is YYNGEE. This chain's CDR3 is CTSSVAGTPNYGYTF. The DNA of the CDR3 is TGTACCAGCAGCGTAGCCGGGACTCCTAACTATGGCTACACCTTC.

The table lists this clonotype with a few counts. The chain links TRBV6-2 or TRBV6-3 to TRBJ2-7; the match to TRBD2 covers 8 bases. Germline values: CDR1 MNHEY, CDR2 SVGEGT. The CDR3 spans 18 residues. Trimming took 10 bases from V and 0 from J; bases not matched to a gene: 20. The CDR3 bases are TGTGCCACCAAACCTAAGGATAAAGCGGGAGCCCCCTCCTACGAGCAGTACTTC. This gives the protein CATKPKDKAGAPSYEQYF.

CDR3 in amino acids: CASSIIESGSYEQYF. CDR3 coding DNA: TGCGCCAGCAGTATAATCGAGAGCGGCTCCTACGAGCAGTACTTC. V and J are TRBV5-1 and TRBJ2-7; perhaps TRBD2 as D (5 bases). V was shortened by 5 bases and J by 0 bases, with 15 bases between the two germline ends. The CDR3 is made up of 15 amino acids. Germline V gene data show CDR1 as SGHRS and CDR2 as YFSETQ.

As regards this clonotype: The conserved final phenylalanine or tryptophan is absent from the CDR3, which likely points to a read error. This chain joins TRBV5-1 and TRBJ1-1, with a possible D match to TRBD1 (5 bases). CDR3 size: 14 residues. The V end lost 0 bases, the J end lost 2 bases, and 8 bases lay between the germline ends. CDR1 is SGHRS, CDR2 YFSETQ, per germline. The CDR3 here is CASSLDGGNTEAFS. CDR3 coding DNA: TGCGCCAGCAGCTTGGATGGGGGAAACACTGAAGCTTTCTCT.

The table lists this clonotype with a few counts. This sequence joins TRBV9 and TRBJ2-7; D may be TRBD1 (5 bases). CDR1 SGDLS and CDR2 YYNGEE come from the germline V gene. With 2 bases removed from V and 0 bases from J, the gap between germline ends came to 12 bases. The CDR3 length is 15 residues. The CDR3 DNA follows: TGTGCCAGCAGCGTGACAGTAGAGAGCTCCTACGAGCAGTACTTC. Translating it yields CASSVTVESSYEQYF.

V gene TRBV7-8 combines with J gene TRBJ2-5; 7 bases are a match to TRBD1. The J call may be faulty, since TRBJ2-1 better matches the DNA end. From germline, CDR1 is SGHVS and CDR2 FQNEAQ. The CDR3 consists of 15 residues. The CDR3 protein is CASSLTGQTYNEQFF. The CDR3 DNA is TGTGCCAGCAGCTTGACGGGACAGACATACAATGAGCAGTTCTTC.

CDR3 nucleotide sequence: TGCGCCAGCAGCAGACTGGGGGGGCGCACAGATACGCAGTATTTT. Translating gives CASSRLGGRTDTQYF. The gene calls are TRBV5-1 and TRBJ2-3; a possible D gene is TRBD2 (7 bases). The ends were cut back, 4 bases at V and 1 base at J, with 13 bases in the middle. Germline values: CDR1 SGHRS, CDR2 YFSETQ. The CDR3 extends over 15 amino acids.